Below, 17 T cell receptor beta chains from the same sample are listed, as sequenced in a study of TIL therapy for anti-PD-1-resistant metastatic lung cancer. Noted time point: pre-treatment sample, taken before nivolumab and TIL therapy. Sequencing used immunoSEQ v3. Data came from immunoSEQ multiplex PCR; TCRdb stores just in-frame clones and leaves some out. The sample carries around 59,000 clones, 69% recorded once. Here the sequenced sample was blood, taken at baseline. The receptors originated from a person aged 25 to 85 with non-small cell lung cancer.

The chain combines TRBV5-4 with TRBJ2-1; 8 bases align to TRBD2. Losses at the gene ends were 0 bases for V and 5 bases for J; bases not matched to a gene: 7. This CDR3 is built from 16 residues. CDR1 and CDR2 (germline): SGHNT, YYREEE (reference sequence). The CDR3: CASSLDSGMANNEQFF. DNA of the CDR3: TGTGCCAGCAGCTTGGATAGCGGGATGGCCAACAATGAGCAGTTCTTC.

The chain recombines TRBV19 with TRBJ2-6; D remains ambiguous. This CDR3 comprises 16 residues. The germline CDR1 and CDR2 sequences are LNHDA and SQIVND (reference sequence). Trimming took off 3 bases at V and 2 bases at J, with 11 bases between the two ends. The CDR3 nucleotides are TGTGCCAGTAGTATTGATTCGGGCGCTGGGGCCAACGTCCTGACTTTC. It specifies CASSIDSGAGANVLTF.

The rearrangement uses TRBV11-1 and TRBJ2-5; no clear D. Germline lookup yields CDR1 SGHAT and CDR2 FQDESV (reference sequence). There are 14 residues in the CDR3. Trimming removed 7 bases at V and 0 bases at J, with 12 bases between. The CDR3 DNA is TGTGCCAGCACCTTCAGTGGCGACCAAGAGACCCAGTACTTC. Amino acid sequence: CASTFSGDQETQYF.

The rearrangement uses TRBV28 and TRBJ2-7; D may be TRBD1 (5 bases). The CDR3 is made up of 13 amino acids. Between the trimmed V and J ends, which lost 4 bases and 7 bases, there was a span of 14 bases. Per the germline V gene, CDR1 is MDHEN and CDR2 is SYDVKM. The CDR3 region is CASSSPQGWEQYF. In DNA form, the CDR3 reads TGTGCCAGCAGTTCTCCTCAGGGATGGGAGCAGTACTTC.

The chain joins TRBV19 to TRBJ1-5; 10 positions match TRBD1. Germline CDR1 is LNHDA and CDR2 is SQIVND (reference sequence). V gave up 3 bases and J gave up 4 bases; unmatched junction bases: 12. This CDR3 has 18 amino acids. CDR3 sequence (DNA): TGTGCCAGTAGTATGGGCAGACAGGGGGCAATAAGGAATCAGCCCCAGCATTTT. It yields the protein CASSMGRQGAIRNQPQHF.

The chain has TRBV7-9 and TRBJ1-1, with 8 bases that match TRBD1. The length of the CDR3 is 14 residues. Trimming at V came to 5 bases and at J to 3 bases, leaving 5 bases not matched to a gene. Looked up from germline, CDR1 is SEHNR and CDR2 is FQNEAQ (reference sequence). Here the CDR3 reads CASSPRTGYTEAFF. Here the CDR3 DNA reads TGTGCCAGCAGCCCACGGACAGGGTACACTGAAGCTTTCTTT.

This chain connects TRBV28 to TRBJ1-2; maybe TRBD1 (6 bases). Deletions cut 1 base from V and 2 bases from J, with 11 bases between. The CDR3 contains 15 residues. Per the germline V gene, CDR1 is MDHEN and CDR2 is SYDVKM. This CDR3 reads CASSLFQGSNYGYTF. CDR3 nucleotide sequence: TGTGCCAGCAGTTTATTTCAGGGGTCGAACTATGGCTACACCTTC.

This rearrangement joins TRBV9 to TRBJ1-5; D gene ambiguous. This CDR3 spans 13 amino acids. The germline V gene has CDR1 SGDLS and CDR2 YYNGEE. The germline V and J ends were trimmed by 1 base and 7 bases, with 9 bases remaining between them. CDR3 nucleotide sequence: TGTGCCAGCAGCGTATCAGACCGGCAGCCCCAGCATTTT. Protein product: CASSVSDRQPQHF.

This clone appeared a few times. This chain joins TRBV11-2 and TRBJ2-7; TRBD1 matches 8 bases. This CDR3 region has 15 residues. From germline, CDR1 is SGHAT and CDR2 FQNNGV. V shed 3 bases and J 0 bases; nucleotides not matched to a gene: 4. The CDR3 DNA follows: TGTGCCAGCAGCTTTGGACAGGGAGGCTCCTACGAGCAGTACTTC. Translated, it gives CASSFGQGGSYEQYF.

The chain has TRBV5-4 and TRBJ2-2; D not certain. V shed 0 bases and J shed 3 bases, with 3 bases lying between them. CDR3 size: 13 residues. Germline CDR1 is SGHNT and CDR2 is YYREEE (reference sequence). CDR3 DNA sequence: TGTGCCAGCAGCTTGGAGTACACCGGGGAGCTGTTTTTT. Its protein product is CASSLEYTGELFF.

This rearrangement joins TRBV6-5 to TRBJ2-7; D not certain. Germline V gene lookup returns CDR1 MNHEY and CDR2 SVGAGI. The CDR3 has 14 residues. V shed 3 bases and J shed 2 bases, with 11 bases lying between them. The CDR3 loop is CASSYTSDTYEQYF. For the CDR3, the DNA is TGTGCCAGCAGTTATACCTCGGATACCTACGAGCAGTACTTC.

The V call is TRBV7-9, the J call TRBJ1-1; D is ambiguous. Per germline, CDR1 SEHNR and CDR2 FQNEAQ (reference sequence). The CDR3 totals 13 residues. V was shortened by 3 bases and J by 8 bases, with 13 bases between the two germline ends. The CDR3 DNA sequence: TGTGCCAGCAGCTTCTTAGGCCGACGAGAAGCTTTCTTT. Encoded protein: CASSFLGRREAFF.

The chain uses TRBV6-4 and TRBJ2-7; tentatively, D is TRBD2 (5 bases). With 4 bases removed from V and 3 bases from J, the gap between germline ends came to 10 bases. The germline V gene has CDR1 MRHNA and CDR2 SNTAGT. This CDR3 region has 13 residues. CDR3 bases: TGTGCCAGCAGTGTGGAGGAAAACTACGAGCAGTACTTC. Amino acid sequence: CASSVEENYEQYF.

V is TRBV2 and J is TRBJ1-4; unclear D gene. The CDR3 length is 15 residues. V was clipped by 4 bases and J by 0 bases, with 9 bases between them. Germline CDR1 SNHLY, CDR2 FYNNEI. The CDR3 loop reads CASSGTVATNEKLFF. The CDR3 DNA reads as TGTGCCAGCAGTGGGACGGTTGCAACTAATGAAAAACTGTTTTTT.

This clone was counted many times. V and J are TRBV7-6 and TRBJ1-6; tentative D call: TRBD1 (5 bases). CDR1 is SGHVS and CDR2 is FNYEAQ in the germline V gene. Trimming cost V 7 bases and J 8 bases, with 15 bases left between them. The CDR3 has 14 amino acids. The CDR3 region is CASTTGQGDSPLHF. CDR3 DNA: TGTGCCAGCACCACGGGGCAGGGAGATTCACCCCTCCACTTT.

The chain has TRBV21-1 and TRBJ2-1; TRBD1 is the table's D call and was not checked against the DNA. TRBV21-1 is shown as a pseudogene. CDR3 size: 14 residues. The CDR3 nucleotides read TGTGCCAGCATCCCGGGACAGGGGGCGAATGAGCAGTTCTTC. Encoded protein: CASIPGQGANEQFF.

The chain carries TRBV5-6 and TRBJ2-7; TRBD2 matches 11 bases. The germline V gene has CDR1 SGHDT and CDR2 YYEEEE. V was pared by 1 base and J by 2 bases, with 2 bases of the junction left unmatched. The CDR3 has 15 amino acids. Here the CDR3 reads CASSLKLAGAYEQYF. CDR3 in DNA: TGTGCCAGCAGCTTGAAACTAGCGGGAGCCTACGAGCAGTACTTC.